This T cell receptor beta chain emerged from a study of spatial heterogeneity in lung cancer. Background on the study: Across the raw uncorrected reads, a unique TCR and UMI combination was observed, on average, more than ten times.

There are 13 residues in the CDR3. The V gene lost 6 bases and the J gene lost 7 bases, with 18 bases spanning the gap. Germline V lookup: CDR1 SQVTM, CDR2 ANQGSEA. Sample time point: sample taken at primary tumor resection. Unsorted whole RNA samples from tumor, nontumor lung or frozen PBMC were sequenced. 72 TRACERx patients with early, untreated non-small cell lung cancer donated samples. One entry per CDR3 protein, called by TCRdb with MiXCR from the 5' RACE reads. Counted here are about 38,000 distinct CDR3 sequences, roughly 8% occurring once; the ten biggest clones make up approximately 30%. In its sample, this clonotype was seen many times. Its target is not known. Study observations and caveats: More often at tumor resection than at routine follow-up, ubiquitous expanded tumor TCRs were detected in the blood.

This receptor was taken from a male donor with early-stage non-small cell lung cancer. This chain uses TRBV29-1 with TRBJ1-1; D remains ambiguous. The source was PBMCs, collected at surgery. The CDR3 coding sequence is TGCAGCGTCGGTGGGGTTAGTAGAGGTGAAGCTTTCTTT. This codes for CSVGGVSRGEAFF.